The next 22 T cell receptor beta chains were all read from a single sample in a study of spatial heterogeneity in lung cancer. General study points: It was found that expanded intratumoral alpha and beta TCR counts tracked tumor mutation counts.

One entry per CDR3 protein results from TCRdb running MiXCR on the 5' RACE reads. This sample has approximately 10,000 distinct CDR3 sequences, with 4% to 6.5% found just once. Their target antigens are unknown. As for time point: sample taken at primary tumor resection. The specimen comprised lung tumor tissue, sampled at surgery. All receptors derive from a male donor with early-stage non-small cell lung cancer.

This clonotype was seen at least ten times. This beta chain lies outside the target of a library built for alpha chains; its clone size means little. J is TRBJ2-1 and V is TRBV20-1; a weak D match, TRBD2 (6 bases). Germline lookup yields CDR1 DFQATT and CDR2 SNEGSKA (reference sequence). The CDR3 spans 12 residues. With 1 base removed from V and 6 bases from J, the gap between germline ends came to 7 bases. The CDR3 here is CSARVLANEQFF. The DNA for the CDR3 is TGCAGTGCTAGAGTACTAGCCAATGAGCAGTTCTTC.

This clonotype was counted at least ten times. Since it is a stray read in a library aimed at alpha chains, this beta chain has a size that is not meaningful. V usage is TRBV20-1 and J usage is TRBJ1-6; 9 bases align to TRBD1. Per germline, CDR1 DFQATT and CDR2 SNEGSKA (reference sequence). V lost 3 bases, J lost 9 bases, and 12 bases stayed unmatched. This CDR3 region has 16 residues. Written as DNA, the CDR3 is TGCAGTGCTAGCCTAGCCGGGATACAGGGGGCTTCACCCCTCCACTTT. It encodes CSASLAGIQGASPLHF.

This clonotype was recorded many times. This beta chain turned up in a library designed for alpha chains; as an off-target read, its abundance says little. The CDR3 loop is CASSSGTGSPGEQFF. As DNA, the CDR3 is TGTGCCAGCAGTTCCGGGACAGGGTCACCGGGTGAGCAGTTCTTC. This sequence joins TRBV7-9 and TRBJ2-1, with TRBD1 matching over 9 bases. The V segment lost 6 bases and the J segment 9 bases; nucleotides outside the gene matches: 12. Per the germline V gene, CDR1 is SEHNR and CDR2 is FQNEAQ (reference sequence). This CDR3 is built from 15 residues.

At least ten counts were recorded for this clonotype. This beta chain came through as a stray read in a library set up for alpha chains, and its size says little. The chain recombines TRBV6-2 or TRBV6-3 with TRBJ2-1; no clear D. Trimming pared 6 bases from V and 5 bases from J, leaving 11 bases between. CDR1 and CDR2 from the germline V gene are MNHEY and SVGEGT. CDR3 size: 13 residues. Written as DNA, the CDR3 is TGTGCCAGCAGCTCTAGGTCGGACAATGAGCAGTTCTTC. Translated, it gives CASSSRSDNEQFF.

This clonotype showed up just a few times. This beta chain came through as a stray read in a library set up for alpha chains, and its size says little. The chain joins TRBV7-8 to TRBJ2-1; D remains ambiguous. The V end lost 1 base, the J end lost 10 bases, and 11 bases lay between the germline ends. This CDR3 region has 13 residues. Per germline, CDR1 SGHVS and CDR2 FQNEAQ. CDR3 sequence reads: CASSLGVVGEQFF. CDR3 coding DNA: TGTGCCAGCAGCTTAGGCGTTGTTGGGGAGCAGTTCTTC.

At least ten counts were recorded for this clonotype. Found in a library prepared for alpha chains, this beta chain is an off-target read, and its abundance has little meaning. V and J are TRBV6-6 and TRBJ1-2, with 7 nucleotides matching TRBD1. The V gene's germline CDR1 is MNHNY and CDR2 SVGAGI (reference sequence). Losses at the gene ends were 6 bases for V and 4 bases for J; bases not matched to a gene: 5. The CDR3 runs 13 residues. The CDR3 coding sequence is TGTGCCAGCAGCACGGGACAGCGCTATGGCTACACCTTC. Its protein product is CASSTGQRYGYTF.

This clonotype has ten or more counts. Because the library targeted alpha chains, this beta chain is an off-target read whose size means little. This chain links TRBV10-2 with TRBJ2-3; 8 nucleotides agree with TRBD2. Germline loops: CDR1 WSHSY, CDR2 SAAADI. Unmatched junction bases numbered 5, after V lost 6 bases and J lost 0 bases. The CDR3 is 15 amino acids. The CDR3 DNA reads as TGCGCCAGCAGCCTTAGCGGGACTAGCACAGATACGCAGTATTTT. It codes for CASSLSGTSTDTQYF.

This clonotype is categorized as medium-sized. This beta chain is a stray read from a library made for alpha chains; its abundance is not meaningful. The chain has TRBV20-1 and TRBJ2-4, with 7 positions matching TRBD2. The CDR3 runs 15 residues. Per the germline V gene, CDR1 is DFQATT and CDR2 is SNEGSKA (reference sequence). The trim removed 0 bases at V and 3 bases at J, leaving 5 bases unmatched. The DNA for the CDR3 is TGCAGTGCTAGAGACAGCGGGATCAGCAAAAACATTCAGTACTTC. This translates into CSARDSGISKNIQYF.

This clonotype was recorded at least ten times. This beta chain turned up in a library designed for alpha chains; as an off-target read, its abundance says little. The V and J genes are TRBV10-3 and TRBJ2-7; D gene unclear. V lost 2 bases to trimming and J lost 2 bases, with 10 bases between them. This CDR3 region has 14 residues. Germline assignment: CDR1 ENHRY and CDR2 SYGVKD. CDR3 in amino acids: CAISEGALTYEQYF. The CDR3 nucleotides are TGTGCCATCAGTGAGGGAGCCCTAACCTACGAGCAGTACTTC.

This clonotype has a count of ten or more. This beta chain is a stray sequence in a library constructed for alpha chains; its clone size is not meaningful. The chain couples TRBV12-3 or TRBV12-4 to TRBJ2-5, with 9 bases fitting TRBD2. CDR3 length: 15 amino acids. After removal of 5 bases from V and 1 base from J, the junction contained 5 bases not matched to a gene. The CDR3 DNA follows: TGTGCCAGCAGTCCCCTGACTAGCGGCCAAGAGACCCAGTACTTC. It specifies CASSPLTSGQETQYF.

This clonotype was seen ten or more times. This beta chain lies outside the target of a library built for alpha chains; its clone size means little. The gene calls are TRBV9 and TRBJ2-7; unclear D gene. CDR1 and CDR2 (germline): SGDLS, YYNGEE. Trimming took 4 bases from V and 0 from J, leaving 8 bases between them. The CDR3 runs 13 residues. The CDR3 DNA sequence: TGTGCCAGCAGCTCGGCCCTCTCCTACGAGCAGTACTTC. Translation: CASSSALSYEQYF.

Many counts were recorded for this clonotype. This beta chain appears as a stray read in a library generated for alpha chains; its size is not informative. V usage is TRBV5-4 and J usage is TRBJ1-1, with 7 nucleotides matching TRBD1. Germline V gives CDR1 SGHNT, CDR2 YYREEE (reference sequence). The junction had 12 bases not matched to a gene; V was cut back by 4 bases and J by 6 bases. This CDR3 has 15 amino acids. The CDR3 spells CASSHRGGLSAEAFF. CDR3 DNA sequence: TGTGCCAGCAGCCATCGAGGGGGCTTAAGCGCTGAAGCTTTCTTT.

A remark on this clonotype: This beta chain came through as a stray read in a library set up for alpha chains, and its size says little. The chain is built from TRBV7-9 and TRBJ2-3, with D possibly TRBD2 on 5 matching bases. Germline values: CDR1 SEHNR, CDR2 FQNEAQ (reference sequence). The CDR3 runs 14 residues. V lost 2 bases to trimming and J lost 3 bases, with 9 bases between them. The CDR3 reads CASSLSWRTDTQYF. The DNA for the CDR3 is TGTGCCAGCAGCTTATCCTGGAGGACAGATACGCAGTATTTT.

This clonotype has ten or more counts. A library prepared for alpha chains yielded this beta chain as an off-target read; its size is of little meaning. This CDR3 reads CAALENLNTEAFF. Written as DNA, the CDR3 is TGTGCCGCGCTTGAGAATTTGAACACTGAAGCTTTCTTT. This chain joins TRBV28 and TRBJ1-1; D gene ambiguous. The V gene's germline CDR1 is MDHEN and CDR2 SYDVKM. CDR3 length: 13 residues. V was pared by 11 bases and J by 0 bases, with 13 bases between. Combining the CDR3 with reference TRBV28 and TRBJ1-1 gives the whole variable domain DVKVTQSSRYLVKRTGEKVFLECVQDMDHENMFWYRQDPGLGLRLIYFSYDVKMKEKGDIPEGYSVSREKKERFSLILESASTNQTSMYLCAALENLNTEAFFGQGTRLTVV.

This clonotype came up many times. For a library built for alpha chains, this beta chain is a stray read; little rests on its size. The chain combines TRBV7-2 with TRBJ2-3; possible D gene TRBD1, 6 bases. The length of the CDR3 is 15 residues. The V and J ends lost 0 bases and 1 base respectively, with 8 bases between them. Per germline, CDR1 SGHTA and CDR2 FQGNSA. The DNA of the CDR3 is TGTGCCAGCAGCTTAGCCAGGGGTGGCACAGATACGCAGTATTTT. This gives the protein CASSLARGGTDTQYF.

This clonotype is medium-sized. Because this beta chain is a stray read in a library intended to capture alpha chains, its abundance should not be given much weight. The chain has TRBV10-1 and TRBJ1-5, with TRBD1 identical over 8 bases. CDR3 length: 13 residues. Germline V CDR1 and CDR2: WNHNN, SYGVQD (reference sequence). Trimming at V came to 8 bases and at J to 5 bases, leaving 5 bases not matched to a gene. The CDR3 spells CASEQGVDQPQHF. The CDR3, as DNA: TGCGCCAGCGAACAGGGGGTAGATCAGCCCCAGCATTTT.

This clonotype came up many times. For a library built for alpha chains, this beta chain is a stray read; little rests on its size. This chain links TRBV4-3 with TRBJ1-2; D uncertain. The CDR3 sequence is 13 residues long. The V end was cut by 1 base, the J end by 2 bases, with 5 bases between. The germline gives CDR1 LGHNA, CDR2 YSLEER. CDR3 nucleotide sequence: TGCGCCAGCAGCCAAGCAGCAAACTATGGCTACACCTTC. This sequence encodes CASSQAANYGYTF.

At least ten counts were recorded for this clonotype. This beta chain lies outside the target of a library built for alpha chains; its clone size means little. The rearrangement links TRBV20-1 to TRBJ2-2; D is possibly TRBD1 (8 bases). V gave up 3 bases and J gave up 7 bases, with 18 bases separating them. The germline CDR1 and CDR2 sequences are DFQATT and SNEGSKA (reference sequence). This CDR3 spans 15 amino acids. In DNA form, the CDR3 reads TGCAGTGCTAGCCCTGGGAACAGGGGGGGCGGGGAGCTGTTTTTT. Amino acid sequence: CSASPGNRGGGELFF.

This clonotype was observed a handful of times. This beta chain represents an off-target read in a library built for alpha chains; its size is of limited meaning. This chain links TRBV28 with TRBJ2-1; TRBD2 matches at 10 bases. CDR3 length: 13 residues. Germline lookup yields CDR1 MDHEN and CDR2 SYDVKM. V dropped 6 bases and J dropped 8; count of bases not matched to a gene: 4. The CDR3 reads CASSQGLADEQFF. CDR3 DNA: TGTGCCAGCAGCCAAGGACTAGCGGATGAGCAGTTCTTC.

This clonotype is termed medium-sized. The library was prepared for alpha chains; this beta chain is a stray read, so its frequency means little. The genes are TRBV7-8 and TRBJ1-1; D gene uncertain. From germline, CDR1 is SGHVS and CDR2 FQNEAQ. This CDR3 is built from 13 residues. The V end lost 1 base, the J end lost 0 bases, and 3 bases lay between the germline ends. CDR3 in DNA: TGTGCCAGCAGCTTAGACCTGAACACTGAAGCTTTCTTT. Translated, it gives CASSLDLNTEAFF.

This clonotype has more than one count but fewer than ten. A library made for alpha chains picked up this beta chain off target, so its size means little. This chain connects TRBV2 to TRBJ2-7; D gene ambiguous. This CDR3 spans 12 amino acids. CDR1 is SNHLY and CDR2 is FYNNEI in the germline V gene. V lost 2 bases and J lost 4, with 6 bases in between. The CDR3 loop reads CASSERRYEQYF. CDR3 coding DNA: TGTGCCAGCAGTGAACGCCGTTACGAGCAGTACTTC.

Note on this clonotype: This beta chain is an off-target read within a library intended for alpha chains, so its frequency means little. The chain uses TRBV28 and TRBJ1-1; TRBD1 matches 10 bases. Germline V CDR1 and CDR2: MDHEN, SYDVKM. Unmatched junction bases numbered 10, after V lost 5 bases and J lost 4 bases. The CDR3 has 16 residues. The CDR3 here is CASSRDRGYLGTEAFF. The DNA of the CDR3 is TGTGCCAGCAGTCGGGACAGGGGATATCTTGGCACTGAAGCTTTCTTT. The full variable domain, its missing parts supplied by reference TRBV28 and TRBJ1-1, is DVKVTQSSRYLVKRTGEKVFLECVQDMDHENMFWYRQDPGLGLRLIYFSYDVKMKEKGDIPEGYSVSREKKERFSLILESASTNQTSMYLCASSRDRGYLGTEAFFGQGTRLTVV.